Shown below are 18 T cell receptor beta chains from a single sample sequenced in a study of cytomegalovirus exposure and HLA in healthy donors listed by TCRdb under 2017. Libraries were made using the immunoSEQ multiplex PCR assay. A mixture of 60 forward primers for TCR Vbeta segments and 13 reverse primers for TCR Jbeta segments was used in the multiplex PCR. The immuneACCESS repertoire file appears here via TCRdb, limited to in-frame rearrangements. These files lack a portion of the clones; in checked studies, under half of the deficit traces to unresolved V genes, and the cause of the others is not known. Across this sample there are 150,000 to 200,000 clones, with about 82% seen only once. Together, the top ten hold about 2.5% of the sample. Material for sequencing was PBMCs. These receptors were taken from a woman aged 45-59 years in good health and CMV-seronegative.

The rearrangement joins TRBV28 to TRBJ2-6, with a tentative D call TRBD1 (6 bases). The CDR3 length is 18 residues. V was cut by 4 bases and J by 0 bases, with 16 bases left in between. Germline V gives CDR1 MDHEN, CDR2 SYDVKM. The CDR3 DNA reads TGTGCCAGCAGTTCTGGGGGCCTCAAAAGCTCTGGGGCCAACGTCCTGACTTTC. Translating gives CASSSGGLKSSGANVLTF.

The table lists this clone with a count of one. This sequence joins TRBV10-3 and TRBJ1-5, with 11 positions matching TRBD1. Germline V lookup: CDR1 ENHRY, CDR2 SYGVKD. V lost 5 bases and J lost 0; bases outside the gene matches: 6. CDR3 size: 17 residues. CDR3 sequence (DNA): TGTGCCATCAGTTCCCGGGACAGGGGGGATAGCAATCAGCCCCAGCATTTT. Protein: CAISSRDRGDSNQPQHF.

This chain connects TRBV28 to TRBJ2-1, with unresolved D. Trimming removed 9 bases at V and 8 bases at J, with 20 bases between. The CDR3 covers 14 residues. Germline values: CDR1 MDHEN, CDR2 SYDVKM. In DNA form, the CDR3 reads TGTGCCAGTAAATACAGTAGGCCCCCCCATGAGCAGTTCTTC. Translation: CASKYSRPPHEQFF. Complete variable domain (other parts from reference TRBV28 and TRBJ2-1): DVKVTQSSRYLVKRTGEKVFLECVQDMDHENMFWYRQDPGLGLRLIYFSYDVKMKEKGDIPEGYSVSREKKERFSLILESASTNQTSMYLCASKYSRPPHEQFFGPGTRLTVL.

V and J are TRBV4-1 and TRBJ2-1; the match to TRBD2 covers 13 bases. CDR3 length: 17 amino acids. V lost 4 bases, J lost 0 bases, and 3 bases stayed unmatched. Germline V CDR1 and CDR2: MGHRA, YSYEKL. CDR3 region: CASSPRTSGSSYNEQFF. As DNA, the CDR3 is TGCGCCAGCAGCCCGAGGACTAGCGGGAGCTCCTACAATGAGCAGTTCTTC.

J is TRBJ1-1 and V is TRBV29-1; D is unresolved. V was shortened by 3 bases and J by 4 bases, with 21 bases between the two germline ends. Germline loops: CDR1 SQVTM, CDR2 ANQGSEA. The CDR3 length is 16 residues. The CDR3 region is CSVEDTGSTRGTEAFF. CDR3 bases: TGCAGCGTTGAGGATACCGGGTCTACGAGAGGCACTGAAGCTTTCTTT.

This clone was seen only once. The chain employs TRBV7-3 and TRBJ2-3; D not resolved. Germline CDR1 reads SGHTA; CDR2 reads FQGTGA. CDR3 length: 12 residues. With 5 bases removed from V and 5 bases from J, the gap between germline ends came to 8 bases. The CDR3 DNA is TGTGCCAGCAGCCCACCGGGAGATACGCAGTATTTT. Translated: CASSPPGDTQYF.

The chain links TRBV28 to TRBJ2-5, with TRBD2 matching over 7 bases. V was clipped by 3 bases and J by 14 bases; unmatched bases: 21. The CDR3 extends over 16 amino acids. CDR1 is MDHEN and CDR2 is SYDVKM in the germline V gene. For the CDR3, the DNA is TGTGCCAGCAGTTTGGGGGACGGCCCGGCCGGGAGGCAAAAATACTTC. Protein sequence: CASSLGDGPAGRQKYF.

J is TRBJ2-7 and V is TRBV14; 12 positions match TRBD2. The V segment lost 5 bases and the J segment 6 bases; nucleotides outside the gene matches: 17. Germline V gene lookup returns CDR1 SGHDN and CDR2 FVKESK. This CDR3 is built from 18 residues. CDR3 nucleotide sequence: TGTGCCAGCAGCGTGACAGGGGCTAGCGGGAGGGTTCTTCTCGAGCAGTACTTC. This gives the protein CASSVTGASGRVLLEQYF.

As to this clone: Other DNA sequences in the sample encode the same CDR3. The gene calls are TRBV20-1 and TRBJ2-1; D is uncertain. With 4 bases removed from V and 4 bases from J, the gap between germline ends came to 5 bases. The CDR3 spans 11 residues. CDR1 is DFQATT and CDR2 is SNEGSKA in the germline V gene (reference sequence). The CDR3 nucleotides are TGCAGTGCTACCCTGTACAATGAGCAGTTCTTC. Encoded protein: CSATLYNEQFF.

The chain combines TRBV7-3 with TRBJ2-2, with TRBD2 identical over 8 bases. This CDR3 is 13 amino acids long. The V and J ends lost 4 bases and 7 bases, in that order; junction bases with no gene match: 2. CDR1 is SGHTA, CDR2 FQGTGA, per germline. DNA of the CDR3: TGTGCCAGCAGCTCGGGAGGGTTCGGGGAGCTGTTTTTT. Protein: CASSSGGFGELFF.

The chain carries TRBV7-8 and TRBJ1-2, with TRBD1 matching 10 bases. The CDR3 length is 18 residues. The germline V gene has CDR1 SGHVS and CDR2 FQNEAQ. With 1 base clipped from V and 4 bases from J, the junction kept 12 bases outside the gene matches. This chain's CDR3 is CASSLGPGQGPLVYGYTF. CDR3 bases: TGTGCCAGCAGCTTAGGCCCGGGACAGGGGCCTCTGGTCTATGGCTACACCTTC. Full variable domain (remainder filled in from reference TRBV7-8 and TRBJ1-2): GAGVSQSPRYKVAKRGQDVALRCDPISGHVSLFWYQQALGQGPEFLTYFQNEAQLDKSGLPSDRFFAERPEGSVSTLKIQRTQQEDSAVYLCASSLGPGQGPLVYGYTFGSGTRLTVV.

The CDR3 bases are TGTGCCAGCAGAAAGGACAGGAACTATGGCTACACCTTC. Protein: CASRKDRNYGYTF. J is TRBJ1-2 and V is TRBV6-5, with 7 positions matching TRBD1. V shed 6 bases and J 2 bases; nucleotides not matched to a gene: 3. Germline V gene lookup returns CDR1 MNHEY and CDR2 SVGAGI. This CDR3 is 13 amino acids long.

The V call is TRBV7-2, the J call TRBJ1-2; TRBD1 aligns across 12 bases. The junction had 10 bases not matched to a gene; V was cut back by 6 bases and J by 5 bases. From germline, CDR1 is SGHTA and CDR2 FQGNSA. This CDR3 has 16 residues. The CDR3 reads CASSPSGTGGAYGYTF. In nucleotides, the CDR3 is TGTGCCAGCAGTCCATCCGGGACAGGGGGCGCATATGGCTACACCTTC.

This clone was found once. V gene TRBV7-9 combines with J gene TRBJ1-4; TRBD1 might be the D (5 bases). From germline, CDR1 is SEHNR and CDR2 FQNEAQ (reference sequence). The V gene lost 0 bases and the J gene lost 12 bases, with 14 bases spanning the gap. CDR3 size: 14 residues. The CDR3 here is CASSLAQGSCELFF. The CDR3 coding sequence is TGTGCCAGCAGCTTAGCGCAGGGAAGTTGCGAACTGTTTTTT.

This chain joins TRBV28 and TRBJ1-4, with 8 bases identical to TRBD1. The CDR3 loop spans 16 amino acids. Germline CDR1 and CDR2: MDHEN and SYDVKM. With V trimmed by 5 bases and J by 3 bases, 8 bases remained unmatched. CDR3 bases: TGTGCCAGCAGTAACCTTGACAGGGGCTCTAATGAAAAACTGTTTTTT. As protein: CASSNLDRGSNEKLFF.

The sample holds one count of this clone. The chain uses TRBV6-6 and TRBJ2-7; D is possibly TRBD2 (5 bases). CDR3 length: 16 amino acids. Deletions cut 2 bases from V and 2 bases from J, with 16 bases between. Looked up from germline, CDR1 is MNHNY and CDR2 is SVGAGI (reference sequence). This CDR3 reads CASSYVVLDTAYEQYF. CDR3 DNA sequence: TGTGCCAGCAGTTACGTAGTACTAGACACGGCCTACGAGCAGTACTTC.

This chain connects TRBV18 to TRBJ1-1; TRBD1 aligns across 8 bases. The germline V gene encodes CDR1 KGHSH and CDR2 LQKENI. Trimming removed 5 bases from V and 3 bases from J; junction bases left unmatched: 8. This CDR3 comprises 15 residues. The CDR3 nucleotides read TGTGCCAGCTCAACGCGGACAGGGTTTGACACTGAAGCTTTCTTT. Its translation: CASSTRTGFDTEAFF.

The sample holds one count of this clone. The chain is built from TRBV29-1 and TRBJ1-2; 7 nucleotides agree with TRBD1. Trimming removed 6 bases from V and 9 bases from J; junction bases left unmatched: 10. The CDR3 length is 12 residues. Germline CDR1 and CDR2: SQVTM and ANQGSEA. For the CDR3, the DNA is TGCAGCGTCCGTGAATGGACAGGTAGCTACACCTTC. It is translated as CSVREWTGSYTF.